The 27 T cell receptor beta chains presented below share a single source sample, sequenced in a study of T cells after yellow fever vaccination. In TCRdb, the 5' RACE reads were re-called with MiXCR into one record per CDR3 protein. The repertoire holds about 580,000 distinct CDR3 sequences, with about a sixth as singletons. The source material was PBMCs, sampled more than 4 days after the first yellow fever vaccination. The origin of the receptors is a man younger than 35 who received the YFV17D yellow fever vaccine.

This clonotype was detected a few times. The chain couples TRBV7-8 to TRBJ2-3, with 9 bases aligning to TRBD2. The CDR3 length is 17 residues. Germline CDR1 SGHVS, CDR2 FQNEAQ. With 0 bases clipped from V and 5 bases from J, the junction kept 9 bases outside the gene matches. The CDR3 region is CASSLARAGGDLDTQYF. The CDR3 coding sequence is TGTGCCAGCAGCTTAGCGCGGGCGGGGGGGGATTTAGATACGCAGTATTTT.

In its sample, this clonotype was seen a few times. V usage is TRBV21-1 and J usage is TRBJ1-5; TRBD1 was called by the table and not checked on the DNA. TRBV21-1 constitutes a pseudogene. The CDR3 sequence is 16 residues long. CDR3 region: CASRRPRVNRGQPQHF. In nucleotides, the CDR3 is TGTGCCAGCAGGCGCCCCCGGGTAAATAGGGGACAGCCCCAGCATTTT.

This clonotype turned up a few times. This chain uses TRBV4-1 with TRBJ1-4; TRBD1 aligns across 9 bases. This CDR3 has 17 residues. Germline assignment: CDR1 MGHRA and CDR2 YSYEKL. Losses at the gene ends were 0 bases for V and 4 bases for J; bases not matched to a gene: 6. CDR3 bases: TGCGCCAGCAGCCAAGACCCCCCGGGACAGGGTAATGAAAAACTGTTTTTT. Translating gives CASSQDPPGQGNEKLFF.

V and J are TRBV28 and TRBJ1-6; possible D gene TRBD1, 5 bases. Germline CDR1 MDHEN, CDR2 SYDVKM. The CDR3 covers 14 residues. V lost 5 bases, J lost 12 bases, and 17 bases lay in between. This chain's CDR3 is CASSTNRDSKPLHF. CDR3 bases: TGTGCCAGCAGTACCAACCGGGACTCCAAACCCCTCCACTTT.

This chain links TRBV6-1 with TRBJ2-4, with no clear D. Looked up from germline, CDR1 is MNHNS and CDR2 is SASEGT. This CDR3 spans 14 amino acids. The V end lost 11 bases, the J end lost 1 base, and 15 bases lay between the germline ends. The CDR3 sequence is CASTGGSAKNIQYF. The CDR3 DNA is TGTGCCTCCACTGGTGGTTCGGCCAAAAACATTCAGTACTTC.

This chain uses TRBV9 with TRBJ2-7; 7 bases map to TRBD2. Looked up from germline, CDR1 is SGDLS and CDR2 is YYNGEE. V lost 3 bases to trimming and J lost 4 bases; unmatched junction nucleotides: 13. This CDR3 comprises 16 residues. CDR3 nucleotides: TGTGCCAGCAGCGCCTTTCGAACTAGCGTAGTTTACGAGCAGTACTTC. Residues: CASSAFRTSVVYEQYF.

This clonotype was seen only a few times. V usage is TRBV27 and J usage is TRBJ2-1; possibly TRBD1 for D (5 bases). The length of the CDR3 is 17 residues. CDR1 is MNHEY, CDR2 SMNVEV, per germline (reference sequence). V lost 6 bases and J 2 bases, leaving 20 bases between the germline ends. This CDR3 is CASSYRPAEGAYNEQFF. The CDR3, as DNA: TGTGCCAGCAGCTATCGACCGGCGGAAGGGGCCTACAATGAGCAGTTCTTC.

This chain uses TRBV5-6 with TRBJ2-3; 10 nucleotides line up with TRBD1. The J segment lost 3 bases and the V segment lost 0 bases, leaving 4 bases of the junction unmatched. CDR3 length: 16 amino acids. Germline CDR1 and CDR2: SGHDT and YYEEEE. CDR3 nucleotides: TGTGCCAGCAGCTTGGTAGGGGGACAGGGGACAGATACGCAGTATTTT. Amino acids: CASSLVGGQGTDTQYF.

There are many counts of this clonotype. The chain joins TRBV7-2 to TRBJ2-5, with D tentatively TRBD1 (6 bases). This CDR3 spans 13 amino acids. Germline V lookup: CDR1 SGHTA, CDR2 FQGNSA. The V gene lost 6 bases and the J gene lost 4 bases, with 12 bases spanning the gap. Here the CDR3 reads CASRKVGAETQYF. The DNA for the CDR3 is TGTGCCAGCAGGAAAGTGGGGGCAGAGACCCAGTACTTC.

This clonotype was seen ten or more times. V gene TRBV6-5 combines with J gene TRBJ1-1; no clear D. V gave up 7 bases and J gave up 3 bases, with 12 bases separating them. CDR1 and CDR2 (germline): MNHEY, SVGAGI. This CDR3 spans 13 amino acids. CDR3 in amino acids: CASTHLEYTEAFF. As DNA, the CDR3 is TGTGCCAGCACCCATTTGGAGTACACTGAAGCTTTCTTT.

This clonotype turned up a few times. The J gene is TRBJ1-2, the V gene TRBV12-3 or TRBV12-4; the D is unclear. The length of the CDR3 is 14 residues. V was pared by 7 bases and J by 3 bases, with 15 bases between. CDR3 region: CASKPIGRDYGYTF. In DNA form, the CDR3 reads TGTGCCAGCAAACCTATCGGGAGGGACTATGGCTACACCTTC.

V and J are TRBV27 and TRBJ2-1; 8 nucleotides match TRBD1. CDR3 length equals 15 residues. The V and J ends lost 7 bases and 1 base, in that order; junction bases with no gene match: 6. Germline V gene lookup returns CDR1 MNHEY and CDR2 SMNVEV (reference sequence). CDR3 residues: CASTPDRESYNEQFF. CDR3 in DNA: TGTGCCAGCACCCCGGACAGGGAGTCCTACAATGAGCAGTTCTTC.

The rearrangement uses TRBV9 and TRBJ2-3; 8 bases are a match to TRBD2. Germline values: CDR1 SGDLS, CDR2 YYNGEE. CDR3 length equals 15 residues. The V and J ends lost 0 bases and 6 bases, in that order; junction bases with no gene match: 6. The CDR3 sequence: CASSVDGGAIDTQYF. Here the CDR3 DNA reads TGTGCCAGCAGCGTAGACGGGGGGGCCATCGATACGCAGTATTTT.

This chain joins TRBV10-3 and TRBJ2-1; 9 bases are shared with TRBD2. Trimming took 3 bases from V and 4 from J; bases not matched to a gene: 7. The CDR3 runs 16 residues. Per germline, CDR1 ENHRY and CDR2 SYGVKD. The CDR3 nucleotides are TGTGCCATCAGTGACGAGCTAGCGGGGAGTTACAATGAGCAGTTCTTC. It specifies CAISDELAGSYNEQFF.

This clonotype turned up a few times. V is TRBV25-1 and J is TRBJ2-2; possible D gene TRBD1, 5 bases. V was shortened by 0 bases and J by 3 bases, with 11 bases between the two germline ends. The CDR3 extends over 16 amino acids. Germline-derived CDR1 and CDR2 are MGHDK and SYGVNS. The CDR3 DNA is TGTGCCAGCAGTGAATATCTGACAGCAGACACCGGGGAGCTGTTTTTT. Amino acid sequence: CASSEYLTADTGELFF.

The chain employs TRBV5-6 and TRBJ2-5, with D uncertain. Germline CDR1 is SGHDT and CDR2 is YYEEEE. V shed 2 bases and J shed 5 bases, with 13 bases lying between them. CDR3 size: 14 residues. CDR3 sequence (DNA): TGTGCCAGCAGCTTTCCCGGGTGGGGTGAGACCCAGTACTTC. Amino acid sequence: CASSFPGWGETQYF.

The chain is built from TRBV7-2 and TRBJ2-7; the D gene could be TRBD1 or TRBD2 (5 bases each). Germline-derived CDR1 and CDR2 are SGHTA and FQGNSA. CDR3 length: 13 residues. With 4 bases removed from V and 6 bases from J, the gap between germline ends came to 13 bases. CDR3 protein: CASSSQGGGEQYF. The CDR3 region has the DNA TGTGCCAGCAGCTCGCAGGGTGGAGGCGAGCAGTACTTC.

This clonotype was detected many times. The CDR3 coding sequence is TGCGCCAGCAGCCAAGTGAAGCATTTCTATGGCTACACCTTC. Translating it yields CASSQVKHFYGYTF. V and J are TRBV4-1 and TRBJ1-2; unclear D gene. Germline V CDR1 and CDR2: MGHRA, YSYEKL. This CDR3 has 14 residues. V was pared by 1 base and J by 4 bases, with 10 bases between.

The chain recombines TRBV7-2 with TRBJ1-2; D gene ambiguous. The CDR3 extends over 14 amino acids. Trimming shortened V by 1 base and J by 6 bases, and 12 bases separated the two germline ends. The V gene's germline CDR1 is SGHTA and CDR2 FQGNSA. The CDR3 sequence: CASSLGTEKHGYTF. DNA for the CDR3: TGTGCCAGCAGCTTAGGGACCGAGAAGCATGGCTACACCTTC.

This clonotype has just a few counts. This chain links TRBV4-3 with TRBJ2-3; no clear D gene. V was trimmed by 3 bases and J by 0 bases, leaving 16 bases between them. Germline V CDR1 and CDR2: LGHNA, YSLEER. The CDR3 length is 17 residues. CDR3 DNA sequence: TGCGCCAGCAGCCACAAAGGTTCGGGCCTGAGCACAGATACGCAGTATTTT. Protein sequence: CASSHKGSGLSTDTQYF.

In DNA form, the CDR3 reads TGTGCCAGCAGTGACTCGAACGGGGCGTTCGGGGAGCTGTTTTTT. It is translated as CASSDSNGAFGELFF. This chain uses TRBV6-4 with TRBJ2-2; tentatively, D is TRBD1 or TRBD2 (5 bases each). Germline V gene lookup returns CDR1 MRHNA and CDR2 SNTAGT. V lost 0 bases and J 7 bases, leaving 12 bases between the germline ends. The CDR3 totals 15 residues.

The chain links TRBV7-8 to TRBJ2-3; no reliable D call. The V end lost 2 bases, the J end lost 2 bases, and 11 bases lay between the germline ends. Germline V gene lookup returns CDR1 SGHVS and CDR2 FQNEAQ. CDR3 length: 15 residues. For the CDR3, the DNA is TGTGCCAGCAGCTTATTACTACGGAACACAGATACGCAGTATTTT. Translating gives CASSLLLRNTDTQYF.

The chain carries TRBV6-5 and TRBJ1-1; D is unresolved. Per germline, CDR1 MNHEY and CDR2 SVGAGI. The CDR3 contains 12 residues. The V end lost 8 bases, the J end lost 7 bases, and 14 bases lay between the germline ends. Written as DNA, the CDR3 is TGTGCCAGCTCCCACGGTACCTATGAAGCTTTCTTT. It is translated as CASSHGTYEAFF.

This clonotype was counted a few times. The chain uses TRBV7-9 and TRBJ2-7; the match to TRBD1 covers 10 bases. The germline CDR1 and CDR2 sequences are SEHNR and FQNEAQ (reference sequence). The J segment lost 2 bases and the V segment lost 3 bases, leaving 10 bases of the junction unmatched. There are 17 residues in the CDR3. CDR3: CASSLVGQGPGPYEQYV. The CDR3 DNA sequence: TGTGCCAGCAGCTTGGTGGGACAGGGGCCTGGCCCCTACGAGCAGTACGTC.

This clonotype was observed at least ten times. The V gene is TRBV12-3 or TRBV12-4, the J gene TRBJ1-6, with TRBD1 identical over 9 bases. V lost 5 bases to trimming and J lost 8 bases; unmatched junction nucleotides: 4. This CDR3 has 14 residues. DNA for the CDR3: TGTGCCAGCAGTCCGGGACAGGGAGATTCACCCCTCCACTTT. Translation gives CASSPGQGDSPLHF.

The chain links TRBV12-3 or TRBV12-4 to TRBJ2-1; D possibly corresponds to TRBD1 (5 bases). CDR3 length: 16 amino acids. The V and J ends lost 1 base and 7 bases respectively, with 17 bases between them. CDR3 loop: CASSLEVWQGRNEQFF. The DNA for the CDR3 is TGTGCCAGCAGTTTAGAAGTCTGGCAGGGTCGGAATGAGCAGTTCTTC.

The chain is built from TRBV5-1 and TRBJ2-1; 8 bases are shared with TRBD1. In germline, CDR1 is SGHRS, CDR2 YFSETQ. The CDR3 totals 13 residues. J gave up 6 bases and V 5 bases, and 4 bases lay outside the gene matches. The CDR3 region is CASRVTGGNEQFF. The DNA for the CDR3 is TGCGCCAGCAGAGTTACAGGGGGCAATGAGCAGTTCTTC.